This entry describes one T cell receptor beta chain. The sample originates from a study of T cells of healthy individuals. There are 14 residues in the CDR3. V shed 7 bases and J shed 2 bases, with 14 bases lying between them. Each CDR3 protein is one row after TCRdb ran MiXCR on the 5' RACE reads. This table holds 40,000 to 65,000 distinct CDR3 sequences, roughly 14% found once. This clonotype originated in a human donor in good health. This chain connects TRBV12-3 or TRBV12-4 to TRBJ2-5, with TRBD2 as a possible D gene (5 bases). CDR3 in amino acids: CASTHSAGQETQYF. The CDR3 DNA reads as TGTGCCAGCACTCATAGCGCCGGTCAAGAGACCCAGTACTTC.